Each of the 32 T cell receptor beta chains below was sequenced from the same sample in a study of T cells after yellow fever vaccination. MiXCR was run by TCRdb on the 5' RACE reads, yielding one entry per CDR3 protein. The data contain about 120,000 distinct CDR3 sequences, around 9.8% of them singletons. This sample comprised CD8+ T cells sorted from PBMCs, obtained on the day of the yellow fever booster vaccination. These receptors all come from a man aged 18-30 years who received the YFV17D yellow fever vaccine.

This chain links TRBV20-1 with TRBJ2-7, with 14 bases identical to TRBD2. The CDR3 runs to 14 residues. The germline CDR1 and CDR2 sequences are DFQATT and SNEGSKA (reference sequence). The trim removed 8 bases at V and 2 bases at J, leaving 5 bases unmatched. DNA for the CDR3: TGCAGTACCAAGACTAGCGGGGGGGCCTACGAGCAGTACGTC. Protein sequence: CSTKTSGGAYEQYV.

This rearrangement joins TRBV6-2 or TRBV6-3 to TRBJ1-5; the D gene is possibly TRBD1 (5 bases). This CDR3 is built from 14 residues. CDR1 and CDR2 from the germline V gene are MNHEY and SVGEGT. The ends were cut back, 5 bases at V and 0 bases at J, with 8 bases in the middle. CDR3 residues: CASSRQNSNQPQHF. In nucleotides, the CDR3 is TGTGCCAGCAGTCGACAGAATAGCAATCAGCCCCAGCATTTT.

In its sample, this clonotype was seen many times. In DNA, the CDR3 is TGCAGCGTTGAAGGGTCAGACAATTCCCGGGACTACGAGCAGTACTTC. It translates to CSVEGSDNSRDYEQYF. The chain carries TRBV29-1 and TRBJ2-7, with TRBD2 as a possible D gene (5 bases). The CDR3 length is 16 residues. The germline gives CDR1 SQVTM, CDR2 ANQGSEA. Between the trimmed V and J ends, which lost 1 base and 3 bases, there was a span of 19 bases.

This clonotype showed up many times. V and J are TRBV6-2 or TRBV6-3 and TRBJ2-1, with TRBD2 matching 14 bases. J lost 3 bases, V lost 6 bases, and 16 bases had no gene match. CDR1 is MNHEY, CDR2 SVGEGT, per germline. This CDR3 has 20 residues. Here the CDR3 DNA reads TGTGCCAGCAGCGCCGAGTGGACTAGCGGGGGGACCCACTACTACAATGAGCAGTTCTTC. It is translated as CASSAEWTSGGTHYYNEQFF.

The CDR3, as DNA: TGTGCCAGCAGTGAAGTTGGGACAGGGGCCCACGAGCAGTACTTC. It yields the protein CASSEVGTGAHEQYF. The V and J genes are TRBV6-1 and TRBJ2-7, with 10 bases fitting TRBD1. The CDR3 covers 15 residues. Germline CDR1 is MNHNS and CDR2 is SASEGT. With V trimmed by 1 base and J by 5 bases, 5 bases remained unmatched.

This clonotype was seen at least ten times. V is TRBV12-3 or TRBV12-4 and J is TRBJ1-1; no definite D call. With 3 bases removed from V and 3 bases from J, the gap between germline ends came to 8 bases. The CDR3 is 13 residues long. This CDR3 reads CASSLMLHTEAFF. The CDR3, as DNA: TGTGCCAGCAGTTTGATGTTGCACACTGAAGCTTTCTTT.

This sequence joins TRBV6-2 or TRBV6-3 and TRBJ2-1, with 8 bases identical to TRBD2. Germline-derived CDR1 and CDR2 are MNHEY and SVGEGT. J was trimmed by 9 bases and V by 4 bases; bases with no gene match: 8. This CDR3 has 14 amino acids. CDR3 residues: CASSSGGTYGEQFF. The CDR3 nucleotides are TGTGCCAGCAGTTCGGGGGGGACTTACGGTGAGCAGTTCTTC.

The sample holds many counts of this clonotype. V and J are TRBV29-1 and TRBJ2-5; tentatively, D is TRBD2 (6 bases). Between the trimmed V and J ends, which lost 1 base and 4 bases, there was a span of 13 bases. Germline CDR1 and CDR2: SQVTM and ANQGSEA. The CDR3 extends over 14 amino acids. The chain's CDR3 is CSVEVAGGGETQYF. CDR3 bases: TGCAGCGTTGAAGTAGCTGGGGGAGGAGAGACCCAGTACTTC.

This chain links TRBV10-3 with TRBJ1-4, with D unresolved. Germline V lookup: CDR1 ENHRY, CDR2 SYGVKD. V was pared by 10 bases and J by 8 bases, with 20 bases between. The CDR3 runs 14 residues. The CDR3 nucleotides read TGTGCCAGCGGAAACAGTTCTAGGGTGGAAAAACTGTTTTTT. Protein sequence: CASGNSSRVEKLFF.

This clonotype was counted a few times. V is TRBV7-8 and J is TRBJ2-2; TRBD2 agrees at 7 bases. Losses at the gene ends were 5 bases for V and 7 bases for J; bases not matched to a gene: 1. Germline CDR1 and CDR2: SGHVS and FQNEAQ. This CDR3 comprises 12 residues. CDR3 sequence reads: CASSPGGGELFF. CDR3 sequence (DNA): TGTGCCAGCAGCCCGGGGGGCGGGGAGCTGTTTTTT.

This clonotype was picked up many times. J is TRBJ2-1 and V is TRBV4-1; tentatively, D is TRBD2 (6 bases). Looked up from germline, CDR1 is MGHRA and CDR2 is YSYEKL. The V gene lost 2 bases and the J gene lost 10 bases, with 9 bases spanning the gap. This CDR3 is built from 12 residues. This CDR3 is CASSQPSGEQFF. CDR3 coding DNA: TGCGCCAGCAGCCAACCAAGCGGGGAGCAGTTCTTC.

This clonotype was detected only a few times. CDR3 coding DNA: TGTGCCAGCATCCCGATTCCGAACACTGAAGCTTTCTTT. It is translated as CASIPIPNTEAFF. This chain joins TRBV12-3 or TRBV12-4 and TRBJ1-1; D is unresolved. V dropped 7 bases and J dropped 1 base, with 10 bases sitting between them. This CDR3 region has 13 residues.

The chain is built from TRBV12-5 and TRBJ2-7, with TRBD1 identical over 8 bases. The CDR3 is 16 amino acids. V gave up 3 bases and J gave up 4 bases; unmatched junction bases: 11. Germline V gene lookup returns CDR1 LGHNT and CDR2 FRNRAP. The CDR3 DNA sequence: TGTGCTAGTGGTTTCCCAATACCAGGGGGCGCGTACGAGCAGTACTTC. The encoded protein is CASGFPIPGGAYEQYF.

This clonotype was detected only a few times. The chain employs TRBV7-8 and TRBJ1-5; a possible D gene is TRBD1 (5 bases). Germline values: CDR1 SGHVS, CDR2 FQNEAQ. V gave up 5 bases and J gave up 1 base, with 9 bases separating them. This CDR3 is 14 amino acids long. The CDR3 protein is CASSPWDSNQPQHF. DNA of the CDR3: TGTGCCAGCAGCCCCTGGGACAGCAATCAGCCCCAGCATTTT.

This clonotype was recorded many times. This chain links TRBV7-6 with TRBJ2-7; 8 bases match TRBD1. The germline V gene encodes CDR1 SGHVS and CDR2 FNYEAQ. Losses at the gene ends were 0 bases for V and 5 bases for J; bases not matched to a gene: 6. The CDR3 totals 15 residues. CDR3: CASSLAGRGQDEQYF. The CDR3 DNA is TGTGCCAGCAGCTTAGCGGGCAGGGGACAGGACGAGCAGTACTTC.

The chain recombines TRBV7-6 with TRBJ2-3, with 10 bases matching TRBD2. The CDR3 loop spans 17 amino acids. V lost 5 bases to trimming and J lost 1 base; unmatched junction nucleotides: 9. CDR1 and CDR2 from the germline V gene are SGHVS and FNYEAQ. The chain's CDR3 is CASSKNIAGGGTDTQYF. The CDR3 DNA follows: TGTGCCAGCAGCAAGAATATAGCGGGGGGAGGCACAGATACGCAGTATTTT.

V usage is TRBV7-9 and J usage is TRBJ2-5; D possibly corresponds to TRBD1 (6 bases). Germline CDR1 reads SEHNR; CDR2 reads FQNEAQ (reference sequence). The CDR3 is made up of 16 amino acids. V shed 5 bases and J shed 4 bases, with 20 bases lying between them. CDR3 bases: TGTGCCAGCAGCCCTAACTACCGTATCAGGGGAGAGACCCAGTACTTC. Translation: CASSPNYRIRGETQYF.

This clonotype appeared many times. The chain combines TRBV4-1 with TRBJ1-2; no reliable D call. The germline V gene encodes CDR1 MGHRA and CDR2 YSYEKL. The CDR3 sequence is 15 residues long. The ends were cut back, 1 base at V and 2 bases at J, with 11 bases in the middle. The CDR3 reads CASSQVDAENYGYTF. CDR3 nucleotides: TGCGCCAGCAGCCAAGTGGACGCTGAAAACTATGGCTACACCTTC.

This clonotype occurred many times. The DNA for the CDR3 is TGTGCCAGCAGCCCAGAAGGTCGGGATACGCAGTATTTT. This gives the protein CASSPEGRDTQYF. The rearrangement uses TRBV7-8 and TRBJ2-3; no clear D gene. CDR3 size: 13 residues. The V end was cut by 5 bases, the J end by 6 bases, with 12 bases between. CDR1 and CDR2 from the germline V gene are SGHVS and FQNEAQ.

V is TRBV24-1 and J is TRBJ2-5; tentative D call: TRBD1 (5 bases). CDR1 and CDR2 (germline): KGHDR, SFDVKD. V was shortened by 5 bases and J by 4 bases, with 13 bases between the two germline ends. The CDR3 loop spans 14 amino acids. CDR3 DNA sequence: TGTGCCACCAGTGCGCTAGGGGTAGGAGAGACCCAGTACTTC. It specifies CATSALGVGETQYF.

The V gene is TRBV28, the J gene TRBJ2-2; a weak D match, TRBD1 (6 bases). Looked up from germline, CDR1 is MDHEN and CDR2 is SYDVKM. CDR3 length equals 16 residues. V was clipped by 8 bases and J by 1 base, with 17 bases between them. The CDR3 protein is CASLGPLTGNTGELFF. The CDR3 DNA reads TGTGCCAGCCTGGGGCCACTGACAGGGAACACCGGGGAGCTGTTTTTT.

J is TRBJ1-1 and V is TRBV6-5; no clear D. The germline gives CDR1 MNHEY, CDR2 SVGAGI. There are 13 residues in the CDR3. The germline V and J ends were trimmed by 5 bases and 11 bases, with 18 bases remaining between them. This CDR3 is CASSPGPWGIAFF. The CDR3 region has the DNA TGTGCCAGCAGTCCTGGGCCGTGGGGTATTGCTTTCTTT.

This clonotype was seen repeatedly, ten times or more. The chain is built from TRBV29-1 and TRBJ1-1; D possibly corresponds to TRBD1 (5 bases). The CDR3 is 13 residues long. Trimming took 6 bases from V and 5 from J, leaving 16 bases between them. Germline CDR1 and CDR2: SQVTM and ANQGSEA. The CDR3 region has the DNA TGCAGCGTACGAAGGGGCCAGGGTACTGAAGCTTTCTTT. This sequence encodes CSVRRGQGTEAFF. Full variable domain (missing parts from reference TRBV29-1 and TRBJ1-1): SAVISQKPSRDICQRGTSLTIQCQVDSQVTMMFWYRQQPGQSLTLIATANQGSEATYESGFVIDKFPISRPNLTFSTLTVSNMSPEDSSIYLCSVRRGQGTEAFFGQGTRLTVV.

This clonotype was seen a few times. This sequence joins TRBV10-3 and TRBJ2-1, with D possibly called TRBD1 or TRBD2 (5 bases each). This CDR3 is built from 12 residues. Trimming stripped 4 bases from V and 8 bases from J, with 9 bases between. The germline gives CDR1 ENHRY, CDR2 SYGVKD. Here the CDR3 reads CAISGGADEQFF. CDR3 in DNA: TGTGCCATCAGTGGAGGGGCGGATGAGCAGTTCTTC.

This clonotype occurred a few times. The chain uses TRBV7-9 and TRBJ1-2; D is uncertain. Trimming pared 1 base from V and 4 bases from J, leaving 4 bases between. This CDR3 comprises 12 residues. Germline CDR1 and CDR2: SEHNR and FQNEAQ (reference sequence). The chain's CDR3 is CASSLDTYGYTF. The CDR3 nucleotides are TGTGCCAGCAGCTTAGACACCTATGGCTACACCTTC.

This clonotype has a count of ten or more. The chain links TRBV5-1 to TRBJ2-1, with D possibly called TRBD1 or TRBD2 (6 bases each). Germline CDR1 is SGHRS and CDR2 is YFSETQ. V gave up 5 bases and J gave up 7 bases, with 25 bases separating them. There are 17 residues in the CDR3. In nucleotides, the CDR3 is TGCGCCAGCAGTTTTGTACGGGGGCAGGGAGTGGTAAATGAGCAGTTCTTC. Translated: CASSFVRGQGVVNEQFF.

This chain connects TRBV27 to TRBJ2-3, with 9 bases identical to TRBD2. This CDR3 region has 15 residues. Germline V gene sequence: CDR1 MNHEY, CDR2 SMNVEV (reference sequence). The junction had 6 bases not matched to a gene; V was cut back by 7 bases and J by 1 base. CDR3 loop: CASTYRTSGTDTQYF. The CDR3 DNA sequence: TGTGCCAGCACGTACCGGACTAGCGGCACAGATACGCAGTATTTT.

This rearrangement joins TRBV6-5 to TRBJ2-1; no firm D call. CDR3 length: 15 amino acids. Trimming took 6 bases from V and 5 from J, leaving 17 bases between them. Germline lookup yields CDR1 MNHEY and CDR2 SVGAGI. The CDR3 DNA reads as TGTGCCAGCAGATTCACTGTTCTGGTCGACAATGAGCAGTTCTTC. This translates into CASRFTVLVDNEQFF.

V usage is TRBV5-1 and J usage is TRBJ2-5, with D hard to call. The V gene lost 4 bases and the J gene lost 2 bases, with 12 bases spanning the gap. The CDR3 runs 14 residues. Looked up from germline, CDR1 is SGHRS and CDR2 is YFSETQ. The CDR3 region has the DNA TGCGCCAGCAGCCCCCCCTTCGGGCAAGAGACCCAGTACTTC. Translated, it gives CASSPPFGQETQYF.

This sequence joins TRBV5-1 and TRBJ2-2; 13 nucleotides match TRBD2. With 4 bases clipped from V and 5 bases from J, the junction kept 2 bases outside the gene matches. CDR1 and CDR2 (germline): SGHRS, YFSETQ. The CDR3 is made up of 15 amino acids. In DNA, the CDR3 is TGCGCCAGCAGCCAGACTAGCGGGGGGACCGGGGAGCTGTTTTTT. Its protein product is CASSQTSGGTGELFF.

This clonotype showed up just a few times. The chain has TRBV6-2 or TRBV6-3 and TRBJ2-7; 7 bases map to TRBD2. CDR3 size: 16 residues. The V gene's germline CDR1 is MNHEY and CDR2 SVGEGT. V was pared by 2 bases and J by 0 bases, with 7 bases of the junction left unmatched. CDR3 in DNA: TGTGCCAGCAGTTACGAGGTCGGCGGGAGCTCCTACGAGCAGTACGTC. Protein product: CASSYEVGGSSYEQYV.

This clonotype came up a few times. The V and J genes are TRBV6-2 or TRBV6-3 and TRBJ2-7; D gene unclear. V lost 0 bases, J lost 2 bases, and 5 bases lay in between. Germline lookup yields CDR1 MNHEY and CDR2 SVGEGT. CDR3 length equals 13 residues. The DNA of the CDR3 is TGTGCCAGCAGTTACTCATCAACCTACGAGCAGTACTTC. As protein: CASSYSSTYEQYF.